Reported below is one TCR beta chain. This clone showed up just once. Its antigen is currently not known. Base qualities are missing; no much larger clone stands one base away. These data originate in a study of shared clonotypes between healthy human individuals (dated by TCRdb to the early 2020s). Looking at the study overall: The cohort comprised two women and three men aged 18 to 49 years. To estimate repertoire size and how much clonotype sharing occurs between individuals, the study deeply sequenced the blood TCR repertoires of 4 to 6 healthy adults. For each donor, three plates each were used for CD4 naive and CD4 memory, two plates were used for CD8 naive, and one plate was used for CD8 memory. Per donor, leukapheresis produced somewhere between about 0.85 and 8.9 billion PBMCs. To increase sequencing depth and limit assay-specific biases, TCR repertoire library preparation and sequencing were carried out by different laboratories using diverse techniques.

For the CD8 naive samples, CD45RO-negative cells were positively selected for CCR7, yielding a CD45RA+CCR7+ population from which TemRA cells were excluded. Healthy HIV-negative adults with no recently reported acute infections or vaccinations were included as donors. Every donor was a Caucasian adult residing in Nashville, Tennessee, USA. Blood was collected by leukapheresis, and PBMCs were isolated by Ficoll-Histopaque density gradient centrifugation and then cryopreserved in liquid nitrogen vapor phase. Purity and quantity of every magnetically sorted T cell population were checked by analytical flow cytometry. From each sorted fraction, genomic DNA was isolated and quantified by UV absorbance on a Nanodrop 2000c. CDR1 and CDR2 are read off the germline V gene as MDHEN and SYDVKM. V is cut by 6 bases and J by 3 bases, and the space between the germline ends is 15 bases. From the cysteine up to the phenylalanine, the CDR3 has a length of 14 residues. Only CDR3 DNA remains: 42 bases, in frame from the first base.

General conclusions and limits of the study: Higher generation probabilities were observed for clonotypes shared by all four sorted-subset donors than for non-shared clonotypes. Because the study included a small number of donors, the genetic and exposure-history diversity represented was limited. Naive subsets generally had larger estimated clonotype richness than memory subsets did. Sampling was restricted to blood, and TCR repertoires in tissue are likely to differ from TCR repertoires in blood. Pairwise subsampling indicated that sequencing depth was expected to affect the degree of clonotype sharing among donors. When a handful of donors were compared, the shared fraction of clonotypes was about 5.2% for naive CD4, about 4% for naive CD8, 2.3% for memory CD4, and 0.3% to 0.5% for memory CD8. Rarefaction of sorted-subset datasets indicated incomplete sequencing despite the large sequencing depth.

Using the deep immunoSEQ assay, TCR CDR3 regions were amplified from genomic DNA by multiplex PCR. Extracted genomic DNA from each cell subset was spread evenly across all wells of several immunoSEQ 96-well plates, with each plate serving as a replicate. For sorted subsets, roughly 0.2 ug genomic DNA, equal to tens of thousands of T cell genomes, was loaded into each replicate PCR. Purified libraries were measured with a Qubit 3.0 fluorometer, size-checked on a Bioanalyzer 2100, and measured again with the KAPA Library Quantification kit. Each immunoSEQ 96-well plate was sequenced on its own single-read 150-cycle Illumina NextSeq 550 flow cell. Per the source publication's procedure: Because only junctional sequences without quality scores were contained in the immunoSEQ output, filtering matching that applied to full-length reads could not be performed. Sequences were annotated with PyIR, a Python wrapper for IgBLAST v1.9, using IMGT germline references to assign V/J genes and CDR3. Reads were removed for weak V/J assignments (E-value above 1e-6), missing CDR3, stop codons, out-of-frame junctions, or ambiguous translated residues. V3J clonotypes were defined as sequences sharing an identical inferred V gene, J gene, and CDR3 amino acid sequence. The percentage overlap between two repertoires was calculated by dividing the number of shared unique clonotypes by the size of the smaller repertoire. Repertoire richness was assessed with RTK rarefaction, the Chao1 estimator, and Recon v2.1 estimates of unobserved clonotypes. For all TCRbeta clonotypes obtained by the gDNA method from a handful of donors, generation probabilities were computed with OLGA. Entries here come from immuneACCESS through TCRdb and include only in-frame sequences with V and J called. Some clones fail to appear in such tables; in the studies checked, an unresolved V gene covers under half of the shortfall, and the cause of the remainder is unknown. The V and J calls and clone size were taken over from that table, and D and trimming were inferred from the DNA. Counted in this sample were around 1.9 million clones; just under 95% of them appeared once. 1.5% to 2% of the sample is in the top ten clones.

The sequenced sample was naive CD8+ T cells from PBMCs. Read against the paper, the sample's cell subset or site label means: CD45RA+CCR7+. In this chain, TRBV28 is recombined with TRBJ2-7, with an unclear D gene assignment. The receptor was derived from a man younger than 35 in good health. Some clones in this sample may be carry-over from other donors' samples. The DNA reads TGTGCCAGCAGAGGCAGTTCTTTCGACTACGAGCAGTACTTC. It specifies CASRGSSFDYEQYF.